This T cell receptor beta chain was sequenced in a study of graft-versus-host responses after intestinal transplantation. Study results and limitations: Early after transplant, HvG declines were associated with peak levels of circulating GvH clones.

Lamina propria and intraepithelial lymphocytes were released by processing graft tissue. Germline V gene lookup returns CDR1 MGHDK and CDR2 SYGVNS. The CDR3 totals 17 residues. Trimming stripped 1 base from V and 5 bases from J, with 20 bases between. A remark on this clone: Its antigen is as yet unknown.

TCRdb's copy holds only in-frame clones and misses some; the assay was immunoSEQ multiplex PCR. The profile shows thousands of clones, over 60% of them singletons. The receptor comes from a human patient who received an intestinal transplant, so some T cells may come from the graft donor. V is TRBV25-1 and J is TRBJ1-2; maybe TRBD1 (6 bases). The material was ileum tissue, obtained roughly 260 days after intestinal transplant. The CDR3 region has the DNA TGTGCCAGCAGTGAATTAACCAACGGACAGACTGTTTATGGCTACACCTTC. Its translation: CASSELTNGQTVYGYTF.